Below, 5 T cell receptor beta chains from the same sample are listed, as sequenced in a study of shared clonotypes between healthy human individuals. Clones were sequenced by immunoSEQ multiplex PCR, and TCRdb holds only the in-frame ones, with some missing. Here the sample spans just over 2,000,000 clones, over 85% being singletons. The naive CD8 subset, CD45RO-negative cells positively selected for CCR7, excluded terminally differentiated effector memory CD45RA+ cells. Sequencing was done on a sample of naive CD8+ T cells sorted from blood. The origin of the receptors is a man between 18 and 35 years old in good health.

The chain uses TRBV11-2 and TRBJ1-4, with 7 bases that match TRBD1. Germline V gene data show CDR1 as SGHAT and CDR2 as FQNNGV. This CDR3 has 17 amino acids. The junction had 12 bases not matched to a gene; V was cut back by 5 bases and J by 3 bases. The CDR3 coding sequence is TGTGCCAGCAGCGCCAACAGGGGACGTGGAGCTAATGAAAAACTGTTTTTT. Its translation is CASSANRGRGANEKLFF.

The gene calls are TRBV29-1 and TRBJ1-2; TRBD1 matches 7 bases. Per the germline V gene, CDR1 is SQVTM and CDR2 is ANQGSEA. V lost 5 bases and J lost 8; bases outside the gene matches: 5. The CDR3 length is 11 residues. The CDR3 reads CSVTGEEGYTF. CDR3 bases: TGCAGCGTTACAGGGGAGGAGGGCTACACCTTC.

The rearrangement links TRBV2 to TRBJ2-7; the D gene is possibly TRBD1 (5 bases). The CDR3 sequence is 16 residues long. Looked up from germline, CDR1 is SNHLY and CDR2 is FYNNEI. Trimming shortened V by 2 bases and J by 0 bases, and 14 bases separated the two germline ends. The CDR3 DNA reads TGTGCCAGCAGTGAAATGGGGCAATCGAGCTCCTACGAGCAGTACTTC. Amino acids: CASSEMGQSSSYEQYF.

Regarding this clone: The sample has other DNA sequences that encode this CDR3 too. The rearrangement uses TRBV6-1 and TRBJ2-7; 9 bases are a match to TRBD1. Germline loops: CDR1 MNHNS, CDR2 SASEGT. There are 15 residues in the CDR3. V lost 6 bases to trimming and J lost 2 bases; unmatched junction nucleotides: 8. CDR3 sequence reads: CASSPRGQGAYEQYF. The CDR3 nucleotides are TGTGCCAGCAGCCCGAGGGGACAGGGAGCCTACGAGCAGTACTTC.

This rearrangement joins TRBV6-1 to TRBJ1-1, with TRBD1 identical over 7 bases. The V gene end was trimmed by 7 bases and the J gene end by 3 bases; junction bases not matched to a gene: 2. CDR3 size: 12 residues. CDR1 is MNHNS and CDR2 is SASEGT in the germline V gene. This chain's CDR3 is CASIRGHTEAFF. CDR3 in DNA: TGTGCCAGCATAAGGGGGCACACTGAAGCTTTCTTT.